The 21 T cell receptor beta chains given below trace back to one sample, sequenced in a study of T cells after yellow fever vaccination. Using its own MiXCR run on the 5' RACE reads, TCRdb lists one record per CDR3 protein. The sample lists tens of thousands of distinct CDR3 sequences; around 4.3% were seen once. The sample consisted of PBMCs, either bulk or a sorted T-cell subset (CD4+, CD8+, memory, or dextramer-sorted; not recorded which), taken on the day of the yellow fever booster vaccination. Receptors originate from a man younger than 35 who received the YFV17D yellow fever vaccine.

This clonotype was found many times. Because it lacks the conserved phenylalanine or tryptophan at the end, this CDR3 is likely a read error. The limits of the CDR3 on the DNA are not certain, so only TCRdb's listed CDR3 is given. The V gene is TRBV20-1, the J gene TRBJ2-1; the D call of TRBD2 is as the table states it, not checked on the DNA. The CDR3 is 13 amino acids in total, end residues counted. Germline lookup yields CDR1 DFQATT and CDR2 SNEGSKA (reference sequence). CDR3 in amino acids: CSASLPHLAGGLL.

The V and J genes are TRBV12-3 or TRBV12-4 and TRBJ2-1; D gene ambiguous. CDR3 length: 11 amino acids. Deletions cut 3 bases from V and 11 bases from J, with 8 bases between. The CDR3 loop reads CASSLNFQQFF. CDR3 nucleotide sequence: TGTGCCAGCAGTTTGAACTTCCAGCAGTTCTTC.

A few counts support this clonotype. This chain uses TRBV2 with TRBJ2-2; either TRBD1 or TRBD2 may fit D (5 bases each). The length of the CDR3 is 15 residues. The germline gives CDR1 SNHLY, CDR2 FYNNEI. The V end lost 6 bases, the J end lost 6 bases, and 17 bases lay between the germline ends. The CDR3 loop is CASSLLGALPGELFF. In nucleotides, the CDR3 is TGTGCCAGCAGCTTGCTCGGGGCCCTGCCCGGGGAGCTGTTTTTT.

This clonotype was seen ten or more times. The CDR3 coding sequence is TGTGCCAGCAGGGCGATCGATCAGGGTTCCAAGGAGTACTTC. This sequence encodes CASRAIDQGSKEYF. This chain links TRBV6-5 with TRBJ2-7, with a tentative D call TRBD1 (5 bases). Per germline, CDR1 MNHEY and CDR2 SVGAGI. CDR3 size: 14 residues. With 6 bases removed from V and 11 bases from J, the gap between germline ends came to 23 bases.

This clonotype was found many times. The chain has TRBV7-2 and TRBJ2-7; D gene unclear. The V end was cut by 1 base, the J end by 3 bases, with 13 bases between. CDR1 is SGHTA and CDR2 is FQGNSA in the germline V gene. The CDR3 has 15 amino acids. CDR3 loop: CASSLGPGSFYEQYF. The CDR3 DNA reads TGTGCCAGCAGCTTAGGCCCCGGGTCCTTCTACGAGCAGTACTTC.

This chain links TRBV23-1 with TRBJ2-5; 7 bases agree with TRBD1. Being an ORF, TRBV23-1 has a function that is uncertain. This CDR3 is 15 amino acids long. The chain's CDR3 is CAVVLVGRGQETQYF. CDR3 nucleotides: TGCGCAGTGGTCCTCGTTGGCAGGGGGCAAGAGACCCAGTACTTC.

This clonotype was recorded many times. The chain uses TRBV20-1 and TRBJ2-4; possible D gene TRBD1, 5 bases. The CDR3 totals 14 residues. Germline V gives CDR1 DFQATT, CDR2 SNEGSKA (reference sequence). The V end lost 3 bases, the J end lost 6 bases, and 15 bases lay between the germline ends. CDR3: CSARVGPRGNIQYF. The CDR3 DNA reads TGCAGTGCTAGGGTGGGGCCTAGGGGAAACATTCAGTACTTC.

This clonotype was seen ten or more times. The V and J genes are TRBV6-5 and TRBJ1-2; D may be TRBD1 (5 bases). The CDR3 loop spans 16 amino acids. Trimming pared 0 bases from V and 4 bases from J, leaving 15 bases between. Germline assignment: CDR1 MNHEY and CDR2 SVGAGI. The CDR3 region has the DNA TGTGCCAGCAGTTACTCGGGGCAGGGTAGTTTCTATGGCTACACCTTC. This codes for CASSYSGQGSFYGYTF.

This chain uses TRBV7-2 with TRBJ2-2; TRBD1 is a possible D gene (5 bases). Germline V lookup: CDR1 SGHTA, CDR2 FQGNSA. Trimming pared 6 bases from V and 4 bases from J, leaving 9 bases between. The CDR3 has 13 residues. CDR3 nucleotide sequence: TGTGCCAGCAGATTTACAGGCACCGGGGAGCTGTTTTTT. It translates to CASRFTGTGELFF.

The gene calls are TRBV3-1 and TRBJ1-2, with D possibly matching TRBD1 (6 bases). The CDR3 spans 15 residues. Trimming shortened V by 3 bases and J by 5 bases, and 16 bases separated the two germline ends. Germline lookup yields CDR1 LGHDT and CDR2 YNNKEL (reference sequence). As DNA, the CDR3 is TGTGCCAGCAGCCATTGGACAGTTCCCGGGTATGGCTACACCTTC. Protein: CASSHWTVPGYGYTF. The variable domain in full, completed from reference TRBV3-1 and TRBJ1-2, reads DTAVSQTPKYLVTQMGNDKSIKCEQNLGHDTMYWYKQDSKKFLKIMFSYNNKELIINETVPNRFSPKSPDKAHLNLHINSLELGDSAVYFCASSHWTVPGYGYTFGSGTRLTVV.

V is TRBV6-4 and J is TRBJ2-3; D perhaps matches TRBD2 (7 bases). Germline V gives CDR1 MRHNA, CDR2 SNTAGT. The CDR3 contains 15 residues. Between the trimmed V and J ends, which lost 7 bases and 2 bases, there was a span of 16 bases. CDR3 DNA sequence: TGTGCCAGCAAGCCGGGGGGCCAGGACACAGATACGCAGTATTTT. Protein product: CASKPGGQDTDTQYF.

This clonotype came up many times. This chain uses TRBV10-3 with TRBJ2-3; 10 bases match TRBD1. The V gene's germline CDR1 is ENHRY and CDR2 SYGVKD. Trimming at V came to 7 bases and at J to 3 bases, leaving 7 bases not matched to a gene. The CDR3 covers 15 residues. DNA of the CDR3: TGTGCCATCACCCGTGGGGGACAGGGGACAGATACGCAGTATTTT. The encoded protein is CAITRGGQGTDTQYF.

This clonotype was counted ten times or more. The CDR3 spells CASSFARPSYEQYV. In DNA form, the CDR3 reads TGCGCCAGCAGCTTTGCCAGGCCCTCCTACGAGCAGTACGTC. The gene calls are TRBV5-1 and TRBJ2-7; D uncertain. CDR1 is SGHRS and CDR2 is YFSETQ in the germline V gene. Trimming took 2 bases from V and 0 from J, leaving 9 bases between them. This CDR3 has 14 residues.

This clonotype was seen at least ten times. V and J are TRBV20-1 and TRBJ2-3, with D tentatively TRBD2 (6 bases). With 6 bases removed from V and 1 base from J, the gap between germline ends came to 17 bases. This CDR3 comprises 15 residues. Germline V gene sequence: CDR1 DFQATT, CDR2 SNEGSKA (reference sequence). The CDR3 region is CSAAQSGSGTDTQYF. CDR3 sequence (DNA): TGCAGTGCAGCGCAAAGCGGGTCCGGCACAGATACGCAGTATTTT.

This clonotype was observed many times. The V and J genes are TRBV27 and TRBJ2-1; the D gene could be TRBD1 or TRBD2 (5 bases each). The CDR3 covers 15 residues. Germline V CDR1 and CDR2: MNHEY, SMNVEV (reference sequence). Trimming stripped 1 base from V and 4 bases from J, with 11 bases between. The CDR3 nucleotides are TGTGCCAGCAGTTTATGGGGGTTGCCTTACAATGAGCAGTTCTTC. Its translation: CASSLWGLPYNEQFF.

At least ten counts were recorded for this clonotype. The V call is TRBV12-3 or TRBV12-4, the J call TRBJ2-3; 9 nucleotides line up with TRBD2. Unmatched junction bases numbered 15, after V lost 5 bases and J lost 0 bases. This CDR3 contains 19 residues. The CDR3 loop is CASSPWMGSGGASTDTQYF. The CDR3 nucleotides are TGTGCCAGCAGTCCCTGGATGGGTAGCGGGGGCGCTAGCACAGATACGCAGTATTTT.

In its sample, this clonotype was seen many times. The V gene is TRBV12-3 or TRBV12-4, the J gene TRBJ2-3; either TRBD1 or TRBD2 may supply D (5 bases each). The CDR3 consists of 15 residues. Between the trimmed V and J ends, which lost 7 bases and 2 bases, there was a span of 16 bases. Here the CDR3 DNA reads TGTGCCAGCACCCCCGGGGACCGGTTCACAGATACGCAGTATTTT. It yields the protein CASTPGDRFTDTQYF.

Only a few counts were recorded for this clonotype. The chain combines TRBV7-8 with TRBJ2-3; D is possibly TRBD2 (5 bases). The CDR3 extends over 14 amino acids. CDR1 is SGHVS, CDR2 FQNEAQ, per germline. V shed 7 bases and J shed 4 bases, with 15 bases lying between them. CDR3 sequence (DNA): TGTGCCAGCAATTCCGGCGGAGGAGCAGATACGCAGTATTTT. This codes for CASNSGGGADTQYF.

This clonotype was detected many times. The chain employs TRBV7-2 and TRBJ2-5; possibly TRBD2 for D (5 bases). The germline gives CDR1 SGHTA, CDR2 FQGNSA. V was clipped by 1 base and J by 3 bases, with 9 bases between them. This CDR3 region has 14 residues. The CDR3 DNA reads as TGTGCCAGCAGCTTAGGGTCGGGGAAAGAGACCCAGTACTTC. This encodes CASSLGSGKETQYF.

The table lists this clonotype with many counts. The DNA of the CDR3 is TGCGCCAGCAGCCAAGACAGGTCATCCTACGAGCAGTACTTC. This encodes CASSQDRSSYEQYF. This chain uses TRBV4-1 with TRBJ2-7; D is uncertain. Deletions cut 0 bases from V and 1 base from J, with 7 bases between. This CDR3 has 14 residues. The germline gives CDR1 MGHRA, CDR2 YSYEKL.

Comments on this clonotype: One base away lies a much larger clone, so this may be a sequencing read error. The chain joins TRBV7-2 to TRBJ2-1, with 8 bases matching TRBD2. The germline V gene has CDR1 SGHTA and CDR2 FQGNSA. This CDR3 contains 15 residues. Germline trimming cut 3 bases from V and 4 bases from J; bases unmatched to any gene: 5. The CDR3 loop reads CASSLEAGVYNEQFF. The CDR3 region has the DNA TGTGCCAGCAGCTTGGAAGCGGGGGTGTACAATGAGCAGTTCTTC.